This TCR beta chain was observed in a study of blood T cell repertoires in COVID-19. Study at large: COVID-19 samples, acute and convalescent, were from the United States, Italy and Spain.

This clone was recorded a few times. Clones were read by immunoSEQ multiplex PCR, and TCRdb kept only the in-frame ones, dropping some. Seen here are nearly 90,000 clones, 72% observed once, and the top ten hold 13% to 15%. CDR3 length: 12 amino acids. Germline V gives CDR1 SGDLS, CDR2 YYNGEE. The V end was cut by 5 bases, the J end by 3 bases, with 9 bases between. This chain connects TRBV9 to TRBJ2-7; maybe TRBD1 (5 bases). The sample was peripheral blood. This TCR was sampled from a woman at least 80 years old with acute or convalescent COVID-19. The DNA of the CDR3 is TGTGCCAGCAGAAGAGACAGCTACGAGCAGTACTTC. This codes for CASRRDSYEQYF.